This T cell receptor (beta chain) was identified during a study of shared clonotypes between healthy human individuals. Study context: The donors, two women and three men, were aged 18 to 49.

V lost 1 base and J 10 bases, leaving 13 bases between the germline ends. The CDR3 loop spans 12 amino acids. The germline gives CDR1 GTSNPN, CDR2 SVGIG (reference sequence). Sequencing used immunoSEQ multiplex PCR; TCRdb keeps in-frame clones, though not all of them. The table shows about half a million clones, with 70% to 80% occurring only once. The clonotype was recovered from a woman between 40 and 50 years old in good health. Some clones in this sample may be carry-over from other donors' samples. The chain carries TRBV30 and TRBJ1-1, with a tentative D call TRBD1 (5 bases). Sequenced: PBMCs. CDR3 in amino acids: CAWSELGVRAFF. CDR3 DNA: TGTGCCTGGAGTGAATTGGGGGTCCGAGCTTTCTTT. Drawing the rest from reference TRBV30 and TRBJ1-1, the complete variable domain is SQTIHQWPATLVQPVGSPLSLECTVEGTSNPNLYWYRQAAGRGLQLLFYSVGIGQISSEVPQNLSASRPQDRQFILSSKKLLLSDSGFYLCAWSELGVRAFFGQGTRLTVV.